The subject of this entry is one T cell receptor beta chain. Its antigen is still unknown. cDNA libraries of TCR beta carried unique molecular identifiers. Each sample of about 0.95 to 11 million input T cells yielded approximately 500,000 cDNA molecules, so each molecule approximated one T cell. TCRdb independently ran MiXCR on the PCR reads; one entry per CDR3 protein. The sample lists about 400,000 distinct CDR3 sequences, roughly 30% occurring once. This specimen belongs to a study of post-analysis software for immune sequencing data. General study findings and limits: When patients were compared with controls, about 5 TRBV segments were more frequent, TRBV5-6, TRBV5-1 and TRBV20-1 among them.

CDR3 length: 15 amino acids. Unmatched junction bases numbered 7, after V lost 6 bases and J lost 7 bases. The sequence was collected from a girl aged 10 to 17 with multiple sclerosis. This rearrangement joins TRBV12-3 or TRBV12-4 to TRBJ2-1; 12 bases are shared with TRBD1. Sequenced: blood. The CDR3 reads CASSPGQGAINEQFF. CDR3 DNA sequence: TGTGCCAGCAGCCCGGGACAGGGGGCCATAAATGAGCAGTTCTTC.